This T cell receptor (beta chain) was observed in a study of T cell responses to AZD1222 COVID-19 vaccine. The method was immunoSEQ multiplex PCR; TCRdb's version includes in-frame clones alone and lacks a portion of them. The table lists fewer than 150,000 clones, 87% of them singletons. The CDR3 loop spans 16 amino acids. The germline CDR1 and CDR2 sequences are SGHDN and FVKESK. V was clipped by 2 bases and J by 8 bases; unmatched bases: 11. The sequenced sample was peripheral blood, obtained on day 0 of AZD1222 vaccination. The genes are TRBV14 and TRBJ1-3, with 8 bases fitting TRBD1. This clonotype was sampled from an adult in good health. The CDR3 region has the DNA TGTGCCAGCAGCCAAAGGACTGGACAGGGACGGGACACCATATATTTT. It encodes CASSQRTGQGRDTIYF.